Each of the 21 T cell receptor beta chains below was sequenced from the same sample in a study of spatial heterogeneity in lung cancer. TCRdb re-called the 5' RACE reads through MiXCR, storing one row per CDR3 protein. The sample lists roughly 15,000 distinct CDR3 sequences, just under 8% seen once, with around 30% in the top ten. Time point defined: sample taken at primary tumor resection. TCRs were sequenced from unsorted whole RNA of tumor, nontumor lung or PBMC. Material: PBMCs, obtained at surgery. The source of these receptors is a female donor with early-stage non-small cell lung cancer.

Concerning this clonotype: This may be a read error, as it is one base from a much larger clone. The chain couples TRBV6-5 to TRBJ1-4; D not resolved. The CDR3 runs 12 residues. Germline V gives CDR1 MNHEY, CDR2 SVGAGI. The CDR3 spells CVSSYIEGKLFF. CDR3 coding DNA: TGTGTCAGCAGTTACATTGAGGGAAAACTGTTTTTT.

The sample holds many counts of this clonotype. Here the CDR3 reads CASSKLSGRANEQYF. The CDR3 DNA follows: TGTGCCAGCAGCAAACTTAGCGGGAGGGCCAACGAGCAGTACTTC. The chain is built from TRBV12-3 or TRBV12-4 and TRBJ2-7; TRBD2 matches at 11 bases. This CDR3 has 15 residues. The V gene end was trimmed by 6 bases and the J gene end by 5 bases; junction bases not matched to a gene: 9.

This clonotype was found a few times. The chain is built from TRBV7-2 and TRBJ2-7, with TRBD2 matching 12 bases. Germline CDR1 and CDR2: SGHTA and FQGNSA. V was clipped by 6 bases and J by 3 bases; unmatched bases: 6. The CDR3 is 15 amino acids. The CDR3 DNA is TGTGCCAGCAGTCCTCTAGCGGGGGGGTACTACGAGCAGTACTTC. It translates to CASSPLAGGYYEQYF.

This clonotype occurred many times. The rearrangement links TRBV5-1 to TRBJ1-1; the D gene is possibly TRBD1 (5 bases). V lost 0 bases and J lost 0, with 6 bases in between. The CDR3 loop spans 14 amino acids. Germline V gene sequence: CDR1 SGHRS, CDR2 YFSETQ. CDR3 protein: CASSLVGLNTEAFF. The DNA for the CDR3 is TGCGCCAGCAGCTTGGTGGGGCTGAACACTGAAGCTTTCTTT.

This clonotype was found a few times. Here the CDR3 reads CASKGTAYGYTF. In nucleotides, the CDR3 is TGTGCCAGCAAAGGGACAGCTTATGGCTACACCTTC. The V call is TRBV3-1, the J call TRBJ1-2, with TRBD1 matching over 7 bases. The CDR3 is 12 residues long. With V trimmed by 7 bases and J by 5 bases, 4 bases remained unmatched. Germline loops: CDR1 LGHDT, CDR2 YNNKEL (reference sequence).

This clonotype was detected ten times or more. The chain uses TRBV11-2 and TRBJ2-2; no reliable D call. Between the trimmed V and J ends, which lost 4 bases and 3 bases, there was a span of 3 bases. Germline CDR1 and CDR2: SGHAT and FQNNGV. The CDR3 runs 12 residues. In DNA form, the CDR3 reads TGTGCCAGCAGCTCTTACACCGGGGAGCTGTTTTTT. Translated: CASSSYTGELFF.

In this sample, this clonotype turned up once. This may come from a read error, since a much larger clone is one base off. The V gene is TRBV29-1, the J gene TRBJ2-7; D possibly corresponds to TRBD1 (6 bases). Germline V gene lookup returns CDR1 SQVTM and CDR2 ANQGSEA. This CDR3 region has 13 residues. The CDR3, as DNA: TGCGGCGGAACCGGGACGGGCCACAGGGAGCAGTATTTC. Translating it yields CGGTGTGHREQYF.

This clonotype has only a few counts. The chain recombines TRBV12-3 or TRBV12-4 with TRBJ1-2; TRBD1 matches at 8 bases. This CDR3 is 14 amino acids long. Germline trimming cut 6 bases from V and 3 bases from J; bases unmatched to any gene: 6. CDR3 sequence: CASSMQGADYGYTF. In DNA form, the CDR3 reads TGTGCCAGCAGCATGCAGGGGGCGGACTATGGCTACACCTTC.

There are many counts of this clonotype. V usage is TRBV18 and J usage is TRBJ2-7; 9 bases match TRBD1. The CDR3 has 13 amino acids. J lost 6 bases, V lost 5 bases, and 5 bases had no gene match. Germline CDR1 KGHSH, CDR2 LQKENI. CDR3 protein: CASSGTGSAEQYF. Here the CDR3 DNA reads TGTGCCAGCTCAGGGACAGGGTCGGCCGAGCAGTACTTC.

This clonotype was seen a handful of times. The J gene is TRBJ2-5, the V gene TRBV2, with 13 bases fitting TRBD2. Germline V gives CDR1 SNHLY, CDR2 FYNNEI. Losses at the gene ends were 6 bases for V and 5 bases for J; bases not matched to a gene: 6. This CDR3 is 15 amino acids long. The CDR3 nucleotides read TGTGCCAGCAGAGAACTAGCGGGGGGGCGGGAGACCCAGTACTTC. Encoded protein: CASRELAGGRETQYF.

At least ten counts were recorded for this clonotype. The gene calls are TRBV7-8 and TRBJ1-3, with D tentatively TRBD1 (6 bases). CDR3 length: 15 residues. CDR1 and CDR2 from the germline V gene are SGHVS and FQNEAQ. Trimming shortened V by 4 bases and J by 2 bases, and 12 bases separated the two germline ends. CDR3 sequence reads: CASSSTGFAGNTIYF. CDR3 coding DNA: TGTGCCAGCAGCTCCACAGGGTTCGCTGGAAACACCATATATTTT.

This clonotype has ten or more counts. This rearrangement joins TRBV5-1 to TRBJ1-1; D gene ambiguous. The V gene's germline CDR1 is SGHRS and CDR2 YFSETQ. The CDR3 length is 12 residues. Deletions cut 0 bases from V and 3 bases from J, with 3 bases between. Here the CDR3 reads CASSLGDTEAFF. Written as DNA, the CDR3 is TGCGCCAGCAGCTTGGGGGACACTGAAGCTTTCTTT.

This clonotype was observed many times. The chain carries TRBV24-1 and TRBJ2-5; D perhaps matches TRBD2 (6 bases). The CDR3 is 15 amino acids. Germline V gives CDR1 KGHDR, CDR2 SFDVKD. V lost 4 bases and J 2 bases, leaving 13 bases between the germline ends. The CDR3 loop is CATSDPGTPQETQYF. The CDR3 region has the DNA TGTGCCACCAGTGACCCCGGGACTCCACAAGAGACCCAGTACTTC.

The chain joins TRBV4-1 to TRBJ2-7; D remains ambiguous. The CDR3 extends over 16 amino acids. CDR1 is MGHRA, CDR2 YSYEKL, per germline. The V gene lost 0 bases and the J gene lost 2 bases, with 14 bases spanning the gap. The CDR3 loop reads CASSQESPSIPYEQYF. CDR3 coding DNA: TGCGCCAGCAGCCAAGAATCCCCCAGCATACCCTACGAGCAGTACTTC.

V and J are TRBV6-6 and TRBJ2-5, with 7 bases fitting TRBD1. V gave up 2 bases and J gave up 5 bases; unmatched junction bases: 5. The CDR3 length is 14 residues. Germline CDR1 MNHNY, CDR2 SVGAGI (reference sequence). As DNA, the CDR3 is TGTGCCAGCAGTTACCCGGGACAGTCGGAGACCCAGTACTTC. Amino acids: CASSYPGQSETQYF.

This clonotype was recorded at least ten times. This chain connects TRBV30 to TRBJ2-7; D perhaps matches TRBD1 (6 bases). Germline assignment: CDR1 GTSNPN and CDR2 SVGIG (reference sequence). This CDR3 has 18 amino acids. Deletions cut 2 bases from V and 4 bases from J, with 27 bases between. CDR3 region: CAWSHLSPQGRTLYEQYF. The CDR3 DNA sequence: TGTGCCTGGAGTCATCTAAGTCCACAGGGCCGTACCCTTTACGAGCAGTACTTC.

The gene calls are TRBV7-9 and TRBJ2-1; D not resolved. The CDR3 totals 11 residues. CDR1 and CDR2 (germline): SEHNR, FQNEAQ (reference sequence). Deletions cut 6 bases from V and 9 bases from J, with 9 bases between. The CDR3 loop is CASRPEIEQFF. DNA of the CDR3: TGTGCCAGCAGGCCTGAAATTGAGCAGTTCTTC.

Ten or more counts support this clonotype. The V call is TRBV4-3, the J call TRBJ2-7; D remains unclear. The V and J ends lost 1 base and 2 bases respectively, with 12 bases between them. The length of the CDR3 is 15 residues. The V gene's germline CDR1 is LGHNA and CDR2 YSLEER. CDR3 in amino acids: CASSQVPANTYEQYF. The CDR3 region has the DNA TGCGCCAGCAGCCAAGTACCAGCAAACACCTACGAGCAGTACTTC.

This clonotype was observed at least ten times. In nucleotides, the CDR3 is TGTGCCAGCAGCTTAGGCATACGGGACGTACAGACCCAGTACTTC. This codes for CASSLGIRDVQTQYF. The chain joins TRBV7-6 to TRBJ2-5, with D perhaps matching TRBD1 or TRBD2 (5 bases each). This CDR3 spans 15 amino acids. The ends were cut back, 1 base at V and 6 bases at J, with 15 bases in the middle. The germline V gene encodes CDR1 SGHVS and CDR2 FNYEAQ.

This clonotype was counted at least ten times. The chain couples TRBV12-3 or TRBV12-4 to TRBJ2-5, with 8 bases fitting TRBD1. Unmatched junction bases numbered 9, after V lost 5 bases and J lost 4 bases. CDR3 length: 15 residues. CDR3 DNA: TGTGCCAGCAGTCCTCGGACAGGGTGGCCAGAGACCCAGTACTTC. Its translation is CASSPRTGWPETQYF.

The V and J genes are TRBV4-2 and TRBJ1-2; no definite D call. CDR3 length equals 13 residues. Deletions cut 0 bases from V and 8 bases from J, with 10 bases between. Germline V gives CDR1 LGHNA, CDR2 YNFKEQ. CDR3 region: CASSQESRGGYTF. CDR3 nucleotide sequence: TGTGCCAGCAGCCAAGAGAGCCGTGGAGGCTACACCTTC.